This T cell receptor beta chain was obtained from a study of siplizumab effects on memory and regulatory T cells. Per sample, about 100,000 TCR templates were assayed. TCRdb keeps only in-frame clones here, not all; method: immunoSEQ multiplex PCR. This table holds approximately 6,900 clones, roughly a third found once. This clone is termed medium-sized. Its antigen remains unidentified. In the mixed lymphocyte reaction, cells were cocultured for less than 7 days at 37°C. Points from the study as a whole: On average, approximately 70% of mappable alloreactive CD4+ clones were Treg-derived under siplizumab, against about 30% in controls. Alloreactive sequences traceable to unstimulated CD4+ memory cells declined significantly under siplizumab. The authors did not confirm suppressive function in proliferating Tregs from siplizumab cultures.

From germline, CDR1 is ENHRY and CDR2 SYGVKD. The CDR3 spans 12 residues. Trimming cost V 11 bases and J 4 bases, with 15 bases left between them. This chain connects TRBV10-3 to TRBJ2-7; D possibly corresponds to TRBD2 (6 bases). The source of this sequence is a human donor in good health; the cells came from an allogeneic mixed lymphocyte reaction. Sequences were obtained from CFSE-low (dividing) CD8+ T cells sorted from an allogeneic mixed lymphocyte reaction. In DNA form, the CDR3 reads TGTGCCCTCCAGCGGGTACAATACGAGCAGTACTTC. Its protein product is CALQRVQYEQYF.